These 6 T cell receptor beta chains were all obtained from the same sample, sequenced in a study of cytomegalovirus exposure and HLA in healthy donors. 60 Vbeta and 13 Jbeta primers were used in PCR. The repertoire was sequenced with immunoSEQ multiplex PCR; TCRdb's copy has only in-frame clones and lacks some. This table holds some 110,000 clones, around 66% found once. Sequencing was performed on PBMCs. The origin of the receptors is a woman between 40 and 55 years old in good health and CMV-seropositive.

This chain joins TRBV28 and TRBJ2-1, with TRBD2 matching over 9 bases. Germline V gene lookup returns CDR1 MDHEN and CDR2 SYDVKM. The V and J ends lost 6 bases and 3 bases, in that order; junction bases with no gene match: 12. CDR3 length equals 17 residues. As DNA, the CDR3 is TGTGCCAGCAGCCCCCCGGCTAGCGGGGCCCTCTACAATGAGCAGTTCTTC. Its translation is CASSPPASGALYNEQFF.

This chain connects TRBV28 to TRBJ2-1, with 7 bases aligning to TRBD2. V dropped 3 bases and J dropped 6; count of bases not matched to a gene: 8. This CDR3 region has 15 residues. Germline V gene lookup returns CDR1 MDHEN and CDR2 SYDVKM. DNA of the CDR3: TGTGCCAGCAGTTTGGGGACCGGGAGGACCAATGAGCAGTTCTTC. This codes for CASSLGTGRTNEQFF.

Worth noting for this clone: Other nucleotide sequences from this sample produce the same CDR3. The V call is TRBV5-1, the J call TRBJ2-7, with D possibly TRBD2 on 7 matching bases. The germline CDR1 and CDR2 sequences are SGHRS and YFSETQ. Trimming stripped 5 bases from V and 1 base from J, with 16 bases between. This CDR3 contains 15 residues. Written as DNA, the CDR3 is TGCGCCAGCAGTACCGGGGAGGGGGGGTCCTACGAGCAGTACTTC. This encodes CASSTGEGGSYEQYF.

The chain has TRBV15 and TRBJ2-1; possibly TRBD2 for D (5 bases). In germline, CDR1 is LNHNV, CDR2 YYDKDF (reference sequence). V was trimmed by 1 base and J by 0 bases, leaving 7 bases between them. The CDR3 loop spans 15 amino acids. The CDR3 region has the DNA TGTGCCACCAGCAGAGTCCGGGACTCCTACAATGAGCAGTTCTTC. This encodes CATSRVRDSYNEQFF.

The genes are TRBV27 and TRBJ1-6; 8 bases match TRBD1. The V gene end was trimmed by 5 bases and the J gene end by 7 bases; junction bases not matched to a gene: 4. This CDR3 contains 14 residues. CDR1 MNHEY and CDR2 SMNVEV come from the germline V gene (reference sequence). CDR3 DNA: TGTGCCAGCAGTCTAGGGACAGGAAATTCACCCCTCCACTTT. Translation: CASSLGTGNSPLHF.

The chain links TRBV4-2 to TRBJ1-2; 7 bases are a match to TRBD1. Germline assignment: CDR1 LGHNA and CDR2 YNFKEQ. The CDR3 loop spans 16 amino acids. Trimming took 0 bases from V and 8 from J; bases not matched to a gene: 12. The CDR3 nucleotides are TGTGCCAGCAGCCAAGAGGTACAGGGGCTGCCGCGGGGCTACACCTTC. The encoded protein is CASSQEVQGLPRGYTF.